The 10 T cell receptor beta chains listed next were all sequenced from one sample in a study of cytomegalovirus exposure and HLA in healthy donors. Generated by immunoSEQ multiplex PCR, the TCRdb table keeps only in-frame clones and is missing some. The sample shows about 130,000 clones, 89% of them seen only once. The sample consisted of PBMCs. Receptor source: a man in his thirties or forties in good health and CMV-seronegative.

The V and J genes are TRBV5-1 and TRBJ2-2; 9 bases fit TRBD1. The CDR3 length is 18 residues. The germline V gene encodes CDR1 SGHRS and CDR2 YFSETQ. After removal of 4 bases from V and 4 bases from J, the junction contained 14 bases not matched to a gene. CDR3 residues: CASSPQPQGAGGTGELFF. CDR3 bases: TGCGCCAGCAGCCCGCAACCACAGGGGGCGGGTGGCACCGGGGAGCTGTTTTTT.

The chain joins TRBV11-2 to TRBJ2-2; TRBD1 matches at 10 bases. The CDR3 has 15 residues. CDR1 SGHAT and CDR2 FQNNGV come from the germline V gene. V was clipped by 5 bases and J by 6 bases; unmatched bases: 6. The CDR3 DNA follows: TGTGCCAGCAGCCTCGACAGGGGGCGCCCCGGGGAGCTGTTTTTT. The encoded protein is CASSLDRGRPGELFF.

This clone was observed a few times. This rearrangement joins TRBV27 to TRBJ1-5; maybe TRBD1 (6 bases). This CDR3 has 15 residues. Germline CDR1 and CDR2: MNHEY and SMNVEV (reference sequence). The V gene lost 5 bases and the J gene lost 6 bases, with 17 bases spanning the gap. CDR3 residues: CASSPYHRAIQPQHF. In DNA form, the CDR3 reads TGTGCCAGCAGTCCCTATCACAGGGCGATTCAGCCCCAGCATTTT.

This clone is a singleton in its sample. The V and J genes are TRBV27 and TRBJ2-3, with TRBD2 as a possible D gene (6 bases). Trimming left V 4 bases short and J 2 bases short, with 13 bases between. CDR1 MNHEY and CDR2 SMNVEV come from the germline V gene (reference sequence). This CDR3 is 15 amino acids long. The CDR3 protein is CASSWGDQFTDTQYF. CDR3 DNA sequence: TGTGCCAGCAGTTGGGGGGACCAGTTCACAGATACGCAGTATTTT.

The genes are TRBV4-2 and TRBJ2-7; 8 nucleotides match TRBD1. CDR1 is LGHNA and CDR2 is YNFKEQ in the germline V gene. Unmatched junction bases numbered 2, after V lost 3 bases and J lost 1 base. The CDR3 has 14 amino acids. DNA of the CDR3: TGTGCCAGCAGCCAGGGACAGGATTCCTACGAGCAGTACTTC. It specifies CASSQGQDSYEQYF.

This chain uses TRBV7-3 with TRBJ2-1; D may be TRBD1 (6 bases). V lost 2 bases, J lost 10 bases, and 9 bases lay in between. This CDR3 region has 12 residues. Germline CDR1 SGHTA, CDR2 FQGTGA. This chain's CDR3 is CASSLAGEEQFF. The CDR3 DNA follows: TGTGCCAGCAGCTTAGCAGGGGAGGAGCAGTTCTTC.

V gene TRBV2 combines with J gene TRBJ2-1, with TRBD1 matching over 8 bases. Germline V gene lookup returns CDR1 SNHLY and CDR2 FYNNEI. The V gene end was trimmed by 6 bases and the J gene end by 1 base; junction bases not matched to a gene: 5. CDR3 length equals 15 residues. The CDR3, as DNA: TGTGCCAGCAGCCTGACAGGGGCTTCCTACAATGAGCAGTTCTTC. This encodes CASSLTGASYNEQFF.

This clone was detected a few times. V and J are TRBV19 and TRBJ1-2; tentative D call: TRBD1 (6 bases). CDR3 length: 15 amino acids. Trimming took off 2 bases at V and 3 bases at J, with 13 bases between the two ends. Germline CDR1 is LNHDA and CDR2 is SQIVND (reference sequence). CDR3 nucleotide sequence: TGTGCCAGTAGTATAAGAGGGGGTGAGCACTATGGCTACACCTTC. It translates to CASSIRGGEHYGYTF.

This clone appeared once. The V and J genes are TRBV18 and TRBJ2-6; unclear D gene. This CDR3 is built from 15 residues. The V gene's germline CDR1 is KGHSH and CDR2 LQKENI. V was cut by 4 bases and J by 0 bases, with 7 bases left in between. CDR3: CASSQQTSGANVLTF. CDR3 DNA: TGTGCCAGCTCACAACAGACCTCTGGGGCCAACGTCCTGACTTTC.

CDR3 coding DNA: TGTGCCAGCAGTGAATGGGGACAGCCCCGAAAACTGTTTTTT. Translation: CASSEWGQPRKLFF. The rearrangement uses TRBV2 and TRBJ1-4; 7 bases are a match to TRBD1. Germline CDR1 SNHLY, CDR2 FYNNEI. Germline trimming cut 2 bases from V and 10 bases from J; bases unmatched to any gene: 7. This CDR3 region has 14 residues.